One sample yielded the 14 T cell receptor beta chains listed below, sequenced in a study of cytomegalovirus exposure and HLA in healthy donors. The study ran its PCR with 60 Vbeta and 13 Jbeta primers. TCRdb's table, derived via immunoSEQ multiplex PCR, lists solely in-frame clones and lacks some. The table lists some 120,000 clones, around 77% of them singletons. Sequenced sample: PBMCs. These receptors came from a woman aged 40 to 49 in good health and CMV-seropositive.

The chain combines TRBV14 with TRBJ2-7; TRBD2 aligns across 9 bases. The CDR3 runs to 16 residues. CDR1 is SGHDN and CDR2 is FVKESK in the germline V gene. V dropped 1 base and J dropped 4; count of bases not matched to a gene: 8. CDR3 in amino acids: CASSQARLAEDYEQYF. The CDR3, as DNA: TGTGCCAGCAGCCAAGCCCGACTAGCGGAAGATTACGAGCAGTACTTC.

The chain links TRBV12-2 to TRBJ1-5; no DNA check was done on the table's D call, TRBD1. TRBV12-2 represents a pseudogene. This CDR3 spans 22 amino acids. CDR3 coding DNA: TGTGGAATGGGCTTAAGGCGTAGGACAGGGGGCAACCAAGGTTCTCACAATCAGCCCCAGCATTTT. Its translation: CGMGLRRRTGGNQGSHNQPQHF.

CDR3 nucleotides: TGTGCCAGCAGCGGGGGACAGAGTAATGAAAAACTGTTTTTT. Protein sequence: CASSGGQSNEKLFF. The chain uses TRBV7-9 and TRBJ1-4; 7 bases fit TRBD1. Germline V gene sequence: CDR1 SEHNR, CDR2 FQNEAQ (reference sequence). V was pared by 5 bases and J by 4 bases, with 4 bases of the junction left unmatched. The length of the CDR3 is 14 residues.

The J gene is TRBJ2-7, the V gene TRBV19, with TRBD2 matching 7 bases. Germline trimming cut 3 bases from V and 2 bases from J; bases unmatched to any gene: 7. The CDR3 totals 15 residues. Germline values: CDR1 LNHDA, CDR2 SQIVND (reference sequence). The CDR3 sequence: CASSILGLGTYEQYF. CDR3 coding DNA: TGTGCCAGTAGTATCCTCGGACTAGGGACCTACGAGCAGTACTTC.

The chain combines TRBV18 with TRBJ1-2; TRBD1 might be the D (5 bases). CDR1 and CDR2 from the germline V gene are KGHSH and LQKENI. V shed 3 bases and J shed 3 bases, with 11 bases lying between them. The CDR3 contains 14 residues. CDR3 loop: CASSPTRVDYGYTF. In DNA form, the CDR3 reads TGTGCCAGCTCACCGACCAGGGTGGACTATGGCTACACCTTC.

This clone was detected only a few times. This chain uses TRBV11-2 with TRBJ2-1, with 7 positions matching TRBD2. The ends lost 0 bases at V and 4 bases at J; junction bases unmatched: 3. Germline values: CDR1 SGHAT, CDR2 FQNNGV. There are 15 residues in the CDR3. CDR3 in DNA: TGTGCCAGCAGCTTAGAACTAGCGAGATACAATGAGCAGTTCTTC. Its protein is CASSLELARYNEQFF.

The chain couples TRBV28 to TRBJ1-5, with 7 bases aligning to TRBD1. V was clipped by 5 bases and J by 5 bases; unmatched bases: 12. The CDR3 is 16 residues long. Germline V gene lookup returns CDR1 MDHEN and CDR2 SYDVKM. The CDR3 sequence is CASSTDRVTGYQPQHF. CDR3 nucleotides: TGTGCCAGCAGTACAGACAGGGTAACGGGCTATCAGCCCCAGCATTTT.

The chain is built from TRBV2 and TRBJ2-7; perhaps TRBD1 as D (6 bases). The CDR3 length is 13 residues. Between the trimmed V and J ends, which lost 6 bases and 3 bases, there was a span of 12 bases. The germline gives CDR1 SNHLY, CDR2 FYNNEI. CDR3 nucleotide sequence: TGTGCCAGCAGAAGGGACACCCTCTACGAGCAGTACTTC. Amino acid sequence: CASRRDTLYEQYF.

The chain's CDR3 is CASSPPGTGEDIQYF. CDR3 DNA: TGTGCCAGCAGCCCTCCAGGGACAGGGGAGGACATTCAGTACTTC. The genes are TRBV7-9 and TRBJ2-4, with 10 bases aligning to TRBD1. The CDR3 consists of 15 residues. Germline CDR1 SEHNR, CDR2 FQNEAQ (reference sequence). V trimming: 5 bases; J trimming: 8 bases; junction bases outside the gene matches: 9.

The gene calls are TRBV5-1 and TRBJ1-1; D may be TRBD1 (5 bases). This CDR3 comprises 15 residues. The ends were cut back, 0 bases at V and 10 bases at J, with 19 bases in the middle. Germline V gene lookup returns CDR1 SGHRS and CDR2 YFSETQ. This CDR3 is CASSLVTASDMGAFF. Here the CDR3 DNA reads TGCGCCAGCAGCTTGGTGACTGCCTCGGACATGGGAGCTTTCTTT.

The chain employs TRBV6-1 and TRBJ1-1; D is unresolved. This CDR3 is 12 amino acids long. Germline V gene data show CDR1 as MNHNS and CDR2 as SASEGT. Trimming left V 3 bases short and J 9 bases short, with 11 bases between. The CDR3 here is CASSDPGIQAFF. Here the CDR3 DNA reads TGTGCCAGCAGTGACCCGGGAATCCAAGCTTTCTTT.

The chain links TRBV6-5 to TRBJ1-2; D gene uncertain. CDR1 MNHEY and CDR2 SVGAGI come from the germline V gene. Trimming removed 8 bases from V and 4 bases from J, with 8 bases in between. The CDR3 is 11 amino acids. For the CDR3, the DNA is TGTGCCAGCTGGAGTGGCTATGGCTACACCTTC. Translation gives CASWSGYGYTF.

This rearrangement joins TRBV28 to TRBJ2-5; 10 positions agree with TRBD2. The CDR3 length is 16 residues. V gave up 5 bases and J gave up 4 bases; unmatched junction bases: 10. Per the germline V gene, CDR1 is MDHEN and CDR2 is SYDVKM. The CDR3 sequence: CASSTPSGSARETQYF. The CDR3 region has the DNA TGTGCCAGCAGTACCCCTAGCGGGAGTGCGCGAGAGACCCAGTACTTC.

This clone occurred a few times. The chain has TRBV7-8 and TRBJ2-5, with 7 nucleotides matching TRBD1. Germline CDR1 reads SGHVS; CDR2 reads FQNEAQ. CDR3 length: 14 amino acids. V shed 6 bases, J shed 2 bases, and the junction held 6 bases outside the gene matches. CDR3 protein: CASSLDRVQETQYF. The CDR3 region has the DNA TGTGCCAGCAGTCTCGACAGGGTTCAAGAGACCCAGTACTTC.